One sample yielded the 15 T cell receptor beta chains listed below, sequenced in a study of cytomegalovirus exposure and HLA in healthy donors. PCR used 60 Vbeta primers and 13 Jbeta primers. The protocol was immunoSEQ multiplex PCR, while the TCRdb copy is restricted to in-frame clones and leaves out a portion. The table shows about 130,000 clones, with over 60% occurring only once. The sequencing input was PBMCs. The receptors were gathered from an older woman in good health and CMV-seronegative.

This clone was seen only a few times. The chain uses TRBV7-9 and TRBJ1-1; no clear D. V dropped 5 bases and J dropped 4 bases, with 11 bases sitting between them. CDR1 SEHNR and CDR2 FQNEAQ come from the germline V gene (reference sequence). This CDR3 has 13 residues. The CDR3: CASSISGGTEAFF. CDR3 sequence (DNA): TGTGCCAGCAGCATAAGTGGCGGCACTGAAGCTTTCTTT.

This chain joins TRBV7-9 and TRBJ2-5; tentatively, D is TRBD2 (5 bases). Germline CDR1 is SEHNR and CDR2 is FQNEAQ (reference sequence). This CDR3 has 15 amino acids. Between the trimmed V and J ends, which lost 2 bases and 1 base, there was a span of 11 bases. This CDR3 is CASSLFGTSQETQYF. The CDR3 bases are TGTGCCAGCAGCTTATTTGGAACTAGCCAAGAGACCCAGTACTTC.

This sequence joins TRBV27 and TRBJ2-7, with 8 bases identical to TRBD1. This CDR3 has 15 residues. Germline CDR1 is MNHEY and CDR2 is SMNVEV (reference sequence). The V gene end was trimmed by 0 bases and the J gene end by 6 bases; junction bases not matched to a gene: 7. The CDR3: CASSLSLDRATEQYF. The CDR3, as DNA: TGTGCCAGCAGTTTATCTTTGGACAGGGCGACCGAGCAGTACTTC.

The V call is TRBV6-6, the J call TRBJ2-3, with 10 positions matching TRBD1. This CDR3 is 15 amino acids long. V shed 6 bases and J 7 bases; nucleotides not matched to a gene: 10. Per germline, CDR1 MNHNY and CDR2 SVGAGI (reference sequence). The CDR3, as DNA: TGTGCCAGCAGCCCTCCGACAGGGGGCGCAAATACGCAGTATTTT. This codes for CASSPPTGGANTQYF.

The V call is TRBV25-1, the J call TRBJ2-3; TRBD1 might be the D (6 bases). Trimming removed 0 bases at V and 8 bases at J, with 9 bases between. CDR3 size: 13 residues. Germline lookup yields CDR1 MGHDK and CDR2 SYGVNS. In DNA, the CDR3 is TGTGCCAGCAGTGAATACGCCAGGGGTACGCAGTATTTT. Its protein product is CASSEYARGTQYF.

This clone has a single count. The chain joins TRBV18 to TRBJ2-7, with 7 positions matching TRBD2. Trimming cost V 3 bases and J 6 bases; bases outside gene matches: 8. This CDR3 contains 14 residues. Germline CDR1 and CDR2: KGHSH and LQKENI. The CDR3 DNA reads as TGTGCCAGCTCACCGGGCGGGAGTACCTCCGAGCAGTACTTC. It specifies CASSPGGSTSEQYF.

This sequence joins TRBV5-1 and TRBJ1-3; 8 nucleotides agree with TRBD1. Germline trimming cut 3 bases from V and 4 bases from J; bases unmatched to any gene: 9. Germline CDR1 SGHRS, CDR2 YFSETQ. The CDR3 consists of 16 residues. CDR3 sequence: CASSSGDRGPGNTIYF. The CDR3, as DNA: TGCGCCAGCAGCTCGGGCGACAGGGGCCCGGGAAACACCATATATTTT. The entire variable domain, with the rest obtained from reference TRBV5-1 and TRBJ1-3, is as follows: KAGVTQTPRYLIKTRGQQVTLSCSPISGHRSVSWYQQTPGQGLQFLFEYFSETQRNKGNFPGRFSGRQFSNSRSEMNVSTLELGDSALYLCASSSGDRGPGNTIYFGEGSWLTVV.

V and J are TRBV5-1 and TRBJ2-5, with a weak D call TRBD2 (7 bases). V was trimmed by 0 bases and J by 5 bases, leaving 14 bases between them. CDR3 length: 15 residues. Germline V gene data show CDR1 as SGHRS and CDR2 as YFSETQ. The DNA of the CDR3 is TGCGCCAGCAGCTTGGGGACTAGGGGGGCGGAGACCCAGTACTTC. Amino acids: CASSLGTRGAETQYF.

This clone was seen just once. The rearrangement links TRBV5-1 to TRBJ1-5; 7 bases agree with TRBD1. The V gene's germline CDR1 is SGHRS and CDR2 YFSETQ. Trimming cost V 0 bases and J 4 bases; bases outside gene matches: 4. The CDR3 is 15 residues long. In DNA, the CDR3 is TGCGCCAGCAGCTTGGGGACAGGCCGAAATCAGCCCCAGCATTTT. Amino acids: CASSLGTGRNQPQHF.

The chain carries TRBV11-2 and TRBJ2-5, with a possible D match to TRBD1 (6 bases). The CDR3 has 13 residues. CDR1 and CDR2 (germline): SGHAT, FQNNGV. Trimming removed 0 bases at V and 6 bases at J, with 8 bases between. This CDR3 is CASSLDRGQTQYF. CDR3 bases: TGTGCCAGCAGCTTAGACAGGGGACAGACCCAGTACTTC.

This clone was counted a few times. As DNA, the CDR3 is TGTGCCAGTAGTGACCGGGACTGGAAAGACCATCAGCCCCAGCATTTT. Encoded protein: CASSDRDWKDHQPQHF. This chain joins TRBV19 and TRBJ1-5; D perhaps matches TRBD1 (5 bases). Trimming pared 5 bases from V and 5 bases from J, leaving 19 bases between. The CDR3 is 16 residues long. Looked up from germline, CDR1 is LNHDA and CDR2 is SQIVND (reference sequence).

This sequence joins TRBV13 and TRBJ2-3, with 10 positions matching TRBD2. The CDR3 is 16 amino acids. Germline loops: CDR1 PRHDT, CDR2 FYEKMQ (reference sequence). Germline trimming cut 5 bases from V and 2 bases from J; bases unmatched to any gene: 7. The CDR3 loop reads CASSNLAGAPTDTQYF. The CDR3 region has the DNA TGTGCCAGCAGCAATCTAGCGGGGGCCCCCACAGATACGCAGTATTTT.

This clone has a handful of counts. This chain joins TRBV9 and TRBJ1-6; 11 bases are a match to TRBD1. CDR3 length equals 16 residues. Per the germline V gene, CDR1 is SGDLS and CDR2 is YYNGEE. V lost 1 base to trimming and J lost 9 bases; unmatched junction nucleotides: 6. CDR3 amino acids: CASSVTGQGVGSPLHF. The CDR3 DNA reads TGTGCCAGCAGCGTAACGGGACAGGGGGTAGGTTCACCCCTCCACTTT.

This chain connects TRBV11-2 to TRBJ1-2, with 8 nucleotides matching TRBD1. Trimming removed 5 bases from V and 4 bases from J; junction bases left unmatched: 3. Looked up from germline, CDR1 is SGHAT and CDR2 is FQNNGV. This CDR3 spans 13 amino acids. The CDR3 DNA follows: TGTGCCAGCAGCACCGGGACAGGCTATGGCTACACCTTC. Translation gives CASSTGTGYGYTF.

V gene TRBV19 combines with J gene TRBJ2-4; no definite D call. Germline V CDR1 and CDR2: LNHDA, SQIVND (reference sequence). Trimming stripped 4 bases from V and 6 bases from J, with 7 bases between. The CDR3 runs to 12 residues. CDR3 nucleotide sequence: TGTGCCAGTAGTAAGGAGATAAACATTCAGTACTTC. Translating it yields CASSKEINIQYF.